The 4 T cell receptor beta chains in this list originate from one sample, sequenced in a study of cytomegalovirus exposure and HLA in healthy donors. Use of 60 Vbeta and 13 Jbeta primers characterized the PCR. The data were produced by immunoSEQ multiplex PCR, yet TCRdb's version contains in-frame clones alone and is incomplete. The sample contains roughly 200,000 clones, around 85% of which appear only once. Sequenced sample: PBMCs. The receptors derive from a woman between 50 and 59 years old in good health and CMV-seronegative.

In DNA, the CDR3 is TGTGCCATCAGTGAGTCGACTAGCGGGATTTACGAGCAGTACTTC. It yields the protein CAISESTSGIYEQYF. This rearrangement joins TRBV10-3 to TRBJ2-7; TRBD2 matches at 11 bases. CDR1 is ENHRY, CDR2 SYGVKD, per germline. V lost 0 bases to trimming and J lost 4 bases; unmatched junction nucleotides: 2. The CDR3 totals 15 residues.

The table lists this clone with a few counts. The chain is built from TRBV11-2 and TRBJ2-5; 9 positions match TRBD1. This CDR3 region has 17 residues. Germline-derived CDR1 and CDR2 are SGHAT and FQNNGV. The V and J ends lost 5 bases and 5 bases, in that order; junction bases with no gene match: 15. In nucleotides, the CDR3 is TGTGCCAGCAGCCTCGCCCCACCCGGGACAGGGAGGGAGACCCAGTACTTC. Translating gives CASSLAPPGTGRETQYF.

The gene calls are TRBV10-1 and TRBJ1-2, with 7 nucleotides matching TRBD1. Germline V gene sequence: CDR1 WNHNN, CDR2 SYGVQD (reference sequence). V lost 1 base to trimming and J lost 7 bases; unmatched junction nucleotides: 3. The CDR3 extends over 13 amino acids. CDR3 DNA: TGCGCCAGCAGTGAGTTACAGGGGTGTGGCTACACCTTC. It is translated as CASSELQGCGYTF.

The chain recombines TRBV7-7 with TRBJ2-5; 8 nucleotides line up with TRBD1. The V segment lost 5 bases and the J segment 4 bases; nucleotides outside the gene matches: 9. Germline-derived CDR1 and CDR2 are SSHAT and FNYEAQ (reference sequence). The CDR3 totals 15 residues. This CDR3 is CASSPDRGSGETQYF. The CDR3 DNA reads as TGTGCCAGCAGCCCCGACAGGGGCAGTGGAGAGACCCAGTACTTC. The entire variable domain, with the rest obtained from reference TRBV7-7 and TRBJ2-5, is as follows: GAGVSQSPRYKVTKRGQDVTLRCDPISSHATLYWYQQALGQGPEFLTYFNYEAQPDKSGLPSDRFSAERPEGSISTLTIQRTEQRDSAMYRCASSPDRGSGETQYFGPGTRLLVL.